The next 32 T cell receptor beta chains were all read from a single sample in a study of OX40 agonist ivuxolimab in advanced cancers. The method behind the library was the immunoSEQ multiplex PCR assay. Imported from immuneACCESS, the table was reduced by TCRdb to in-frame sequences with V and J called. These copies leave out some clones; in studies compared against another copy, an unresolved V gene accounts for under half, and the cause of the remainder is not known. The sample table holds about 6,300 clones, of which approximately 63% were seen once. In total, the top ten clones hold about three fifths of the sample. The sample was CD4+ or CD8+ T cells sorted from blood, taken in a trial of the OX40 agonist ivuxolimab. These receptors were collected from an adult with an advanced solid tumor such as melanoma, head and neck, liver or kidney cancer.

This clone was counted ten times or more. This rearrangement joins TRBV10-3 to TRBJ2-1; no firm D call. The germline CDR1 and CDR2 sequences are ENHRY and SYGVKD. The CDR3 has 11 residues. V lost 3 bases and J 7 bases, leaving 4 bases between the germline ends. CDR3 protein: CAISDRNEQFF. CDR3 DNA sequence: TGTGCCATCAGTGACCGAAATGAGCAGTTCTTC.

Points on this clone: This may be a read error, as it is one base from a much larger clone. This sequence joins TRBV7-2 and TRBJ1-1, with D maybe TRBD1 (6 bases). This CDR3 spans 13 amino acids. In germline, CDR1 is SGHTA, CDR2 FQGNSA. CDR3 protein: CASSLTGNTEAFF. In DNA form, the CDR3 reads TGCGCCAGCAGCTTGACAGGGAACACTGAAGCTTTCTTT.

This clone was recorded a few times. The V and J genes are TRBV7-9 and TRBJ1-4; 9 nucleotides match TRBD1. CDR3 size: 14 residues. Trimming took 4 bases from V and 7 from J; bases not matched to a gene: 4. The germline gives CDR1 SEHNR, CDR2 FQNEAQ (reference sequence). The CDR3: CASSSGQGTEKLFF. CDR3 coding DNA: TGTGCCAGCAGCTCGGGACAGGGAACTGAAAAACTGTTTTTT.

This clone has a handful of counts. V is TRBV7-9 and J is TRBJ2-2, with D hard to call. V lost 6 bases and J lost 1, with 12 bases in between. The germline V gene encodes CDR1 SEHNR and CDR2 FQNEAQ (reference sequence). CDR3 length equals 15 residues. CDR3 region: CASRSIAGNTGELFF. The CDR3 coding sequence is TGTGCCAGCAGATCTATAGCAGGGAACACCGGGGAGCTGTTTTTT. Combining the CDR3 with reference TRBV7-9 and TRBJ2-2 gives the whole variable domain DTGVSQNPRHKITKRGQNVTFRCDPISEHNRLYWYRQTLGQGPEFLTYFQNEAQLEKSRLLSDRFSAERPKGSFSTLEIQRTEQGDSAMYLCASRSIAGNTGELFFGEGSRLTVL.

V and J are TRBV6-1 and TRBJ2-5; 7 bases match TRBD1. Germline loops: CDR1 MNHNS, CDR2 SASEGT. The CDR3 has 14 residues. Unmatched junction bases numbered 7, after V lost 8 bases and J lost 1 base. CDR3 residues: CASRSRGRQETQYF. Here the CDR3 DNA reads TGTGCCAGCCGTTCAAGGGGGCGCCAAGAGACCCAGTACTTC.

The chain carries TRBV5-6 and TRBJ2-1; D remains ambiguous. Germline assignment: CDR1 SGHDT and CDR2 YYEEEE. Trimming removed 0 bases at V and 3 bases at J, with 7 bases between. The CDR3 totals 14 residues. This CDR3 reads CASSLAGNYNEQFF. In nucleotides, the CDR3 is TGTGCCAGCAGCTTGGCTGGGAACTACAATGAGCAGTTCTTC. Based on the CDR3 plus reference TRBV5-6 and TRBJ2-1, the full variable domain is DAGVTQSPTHLIKTRGQQVTLRCSPKSGHDTVSWYQQALGQGPQFIFQYYEEEERQRGNFPDRFSGHQFPNYSSELNVNALLLGDSALYLCASSLAGNYNEQFFGPGTRLTVL.

In its sample, this clone was seen once. Relative to the germline gene, one junction end is altered; a read error may explain this. The same CDR3 can be traced to other DNA sequences in this sample. The chain carries TRBV11-2 and TRBJ2-7; tentatively, D is TRBD2 (7 bases). Germline V lookup: CDR1 SGHAT, CDR2 FQNNGV. This CDR3 spans 15 amino acids. The CDR3 nucleotides read TGTGCTAGCAGCGGCAGGGGAGGGATATCCTACGAGCAGTACTTC. Translating gives CASSGRGGISYEQYF.

The J gene is TRBJ1-2, the V gene TRBV27; D may be TRBD1 (5 bases). V was cut by 5 bases and J by 8 bases, with 15 bases left in between. The CDR3 covers 13 residues. CDR1 MNHEY and CDR2 SMNVEV come from the germline V gene (reference sequence). The CDR3 protein is CASSTGTARGYTF. CDR3 nucleotides: TGTGCCAGCAGTACCGGGACGGCGCGCGGCTACACCTTC.

The V and J genes are TRBV11-2 and TRBJ1-1, with 8 bases matching TRBD1. The CDR3 is made up of 16 amino acids. Trimming removed 4 bases from V and 0 bases from J; junction bases left unmatched: 7. Germline values: CDR1 SGHAT, CDR2 FQNNGV. DNA for the CDR3: TGTGCCAGCAGCTCTCCCAGGGGGCAGGTGAACACTGAAGCTTTCTTT. It codes for CASSSPRGQVNTEAFF.

The V call is TRBV5-6, the J call TRBJ2-2, with D unclear. The CDR3 consists of 16 residues. V dropped 4 bases and J dropped 0 bases, with 13 bases sitting between them. Per germline, CDR1 SGHDT and CDR2 YYEEEE. CDR3 loop: CASSLTRDPNTGELFF. The CDR3 bases are TGTGCCAGCAGCCTTACTCGAGATCCGAACACCGGGGAGCTGTTTTTT.

The rearrangement uses TRBV7-2 and TRBJ2-3, with D uncertain. The CDR3 is made up of 12 amino acids. Trimming removed 3 bases from V and 1 base from J, with 2 bases in between. Germline V gene data show CDR1 as SGHTA and CDR2 as FQGNSA. The CDR3 reads CASSLGTDTQYF. CDR3 DNA: TGTGCCAGCAGCTTGGGCACAGATACGCAGTATTTT.

V is TRBV9 and J is TRBJ2-3; 9 nucleotides match TRBD1. Germline trimming cut 4 bases from V and 2 bases from J; bases unmatched to any gene: 8. The CDR3 runs 16 residues. Germline V gives CDR1 SGDLS, CDR2 YYNGEE. CDR3 nucleotide sequence: TGTGCCAGCAGCACAAGGACAGGGGACCTCACAGATACGCAGTATTTT. The encoded protein is CASSTRTGDLTDTQYF.

The chain links TRBV28 to TRBJ1-6; TRBD1 might be the D (5 bases). CDR1 and CDR2 from the germline V gene are MDHEN and SYDVKM. The CDR3 runs to 13 residues. V was shortened by 2 bases and J by 9 bases, with 8 bases between the two germline ends. This CDR3 is CASSLQGGSPLHF. CDR3 coding DNA: TGTGCCAGCAGTTTACAGGGTGGTTCACCCCTCCACTTT. Looking up the rest from reference TRBV28 and TRBJ1-6 gives the full variable domain: DVKVTQSSRYLVKRTGEKVFLECVQDMDHENMFWYRQDPGLGLRLIYFSYDVKMKEKGDIPEGYSVSREKKERFSLILESASTNQTSMYLCASSLQGGSPLHFGNGTRLTVT.

The chain combines TRBV5-1 with TRBJ2-3; 9 bases map to TRBD2. The V and J ends lost 3 bases and 5 bases, in that order; junction bases with no gene match: 4. Germline CDR1 and CDR2: SGHRS and YFSETQ. The CDR3 length is 14 residues. CDR3 DNA: TGCGCCAGCAGCTGGACTAGCGATGTAGATACGCAGTATTTT. This gives the protein CASSWTSDVDTQYF.

The chain links TRBV5-1 to TRBJ1-4; perhaps TRBD1 as D (5 bases). Germline V CDR1 and CDR2: SGHRS, YFSETQ. This CDR3 is built from 16 residues. V was cut by 0 bases and J by 7 bases, with 16 bases left in between. The CDR3 region has the DNA TGCGCCAGCAGCTTGGAAGTTGACAGTGAAGGTGAAAAACTGTTTTTT. This sequence encodes CASSLEVDSEGEKLFF.

This chain connects TRBV9 to TRBJ1-3; D ambiguous. The ends were cut back, 0 bases at V and 2 bases at J, with 9 bases in the middle. Germline CDR1 is SGDLS and CDR2 is YYNGEE. The CDR3 has 15 residues. DNA for the CDR3: TGTGCCAGCAGCGTAGGCGCAGGACCTGGAAACACCATATATTTT. This encodes CASSVGAGPGNTIYF.

V gene TRBV7-8 combines with J gene TRBJ2-7, with a weak D call TRBD1 (6 bases). Trimming removed 2 bases from V and 5 bases from J, with 16 bases in between. The CDR3 totals 15 residues. Germline V gene lookup returns CDR1 SGHVS and CDR2 FQNEAQ. The CDR3 DNA sequence: TGTGCCAGCAGCTTAAGGACAGTAAGATTCGACGAGCAGTACTTC. Translated: CASSLRTVRFDEQYF.

The chain couples TRBV7-8 to TRBJ2-5; 7 positions match TRBD2. This CDR3 is 13 amino acids long. The junction had 1 base not matched to a gene; V was cut back by 4 bases and J by 2 bases. Germline loops: CDR1 SGHVS, CDR2 FQNEAQ. The CDR3 coding sequence is TGTGCCAGCAGCTGGCGGGAGCAAGAGACCCAGTACTTC. Encoded protein: CASSWREQETQYF.

This chain connects TRBV28 to TRBJ1-5; 8 positions agree with TRBD1. The V gene's germline CDR1 is MDHEN and CDR2 SYDVKM. This CDR3 spans 16 amino acids. The junction had 12 bases not matched to a gene; V was cut back by 4 bases and J by 7 bases. CDR3 nucleotide sequence: TGTGCCAGCAGTTCAGAGCGACAGGGGTTAGGGCAGCCCCAGCATTTT. This translates into CASSSERQGLGQPQHF.

This clone was detected a few times. J is TRBJ2-7 and V is TRBV7-8, with D unresolved. CDR3 size: 16 residues. Trimming pared 5 bases from V and 2 bases from J, leaving 19 bases between. CDR1 is SGHVS and CDR2 is FQNEAQ in the germline V gene. The CDR3 loop reads CASSQLPDVRTYEQYF. For the CDR3, the DNA is TGTGCCAGCAGCCAGCTCCCCGATGTTAGGACCTACGAGCAGTACTTC.

The rearrangement uses TRBV29-1 and TRBJ1-2; a possible D gene is TRBD1 (6 bases). CDR1 and CDR2 from the germline V gene are SQVTM and ANQGSEA. The V end was cut by 5 bases, the J end by 5 bases, with 12 bases between. This CDR3 spans 12 amino acids. The CDR3 DNA is TGCAGCGTTCCCGGGACAAGATATGGCTACACCTTC. Translation gives CSVPGTRYGYTF. Full variable domain (outside the CDR3, taken from reference TRBV29-1 and TRBJ1-2): SAVISQKPSRDICQRGTSLTIQCQVDSQVTMMFWYRQQPGQSLTLIATANQGSEATYESGFVIDKFPISRPNLTFSTLTVSNMSPEDSSIYLCSVPGTRYGYTFGSGTRLTVV.

This chain connects TRBV2 to TRBJ1-6, with 7 bases matching TRBD1. Germline V lookup: CDR1 SNHLY, CDR2 FYNNEI. This CDR3 spans 14 amino acids. J gave up 6 bases and V 4 bases, and 3 bases lay outside the gene matches. The chain's CDR3 is CASSGNRGNSPLHF. The CDR3 DNA reads TGTGCCAGCAGTGGTAACAGGGGTAATTCACCCCTCCACTTT.

The chain is built from TRBV5-6 and TRBJ1-1, with D hard to call. Per the germline V gene, CDR1 is SGHDT and CDR2 is YYEEEE. V dropped 1 base and J dropped 4 bases, with 8 bases sitting between them. The CDR3 runs to 13 residues. CDR3 DNA sequence: TGTGCCAGCAGCTTGACCCTCCCCACTGAAGCTTTCTTT. Translating it yields CASSLTLPTEAFF.

The chain couples TRBV7-8 to TRBJ1-1; D uncertain. Trimming took 2 bases from V and 3 from J, leaving 7 bases between them. The CDR3 consists of 13 residues. Germline CDR1 is SGHVS and CDR2 is FQNEAQ. CDR3: CASSLSEDTEAFF. CDR3 nucleotide sequence: TGTGCCAGCAGCTTATCCGAGGACACTGAAGCTTTCTTT. The whole variable domain, remainder taken from reference TRBV7-8 and TRBJ1-1, is GAGVSQSPRYKVAKRGQDVALRCDPISGHVSLFWYQQALGQGPEFLTYFQNEAQLDKSGLPSDRFFAERPEGSVSTLKIQRTQQEDSAVYLCASSLSEDTEAFFGQGTRLTVV.

In its sample, this clone was seen once. The chain combines TRBV13 with TRBJ2-3; 7 positions agree with TRBD1. Germline values: CDR1 PRHDT, CDR2 FYEKMQ (reference sequence). The CDR3 spans 17 residues. V dropped 4 bases and J dropped 3; count of bases not matched to a gene: 13. CDR3 in amino acids: CASSSKARRGRTDTQYF. Here the CDR3 DNA reads TGTGCCAGCAGCTCCAAAGCGCGAAGGGGGCGGACAGATACGCAGTATTTT.

Only one count was recorded for this clone. The chain carries TRBV19 and TRBJ2-2; a weak D match, TRBD1 (5 bases). CDR3 length equals 15 residues. The germline CDR1 and CDR2 sequences are LNHDA and SQIVND (reference sequence). The V gene lost 2 bases and the J gene lost 6 bases, with 13 bases spanning the gap. The CDR3 DNA reads TGTGCCAGTAGTATATTTCAGGGAATGGCCGGGGAGCTGTTTTTT. It codes for CASSIFQGMAGELFF.

V gene TRBV6-5 combines with J gene TRBJ2-1, with 11 bases matching TRBD2. Germline V CDR1 and CDR2: MNHEY, SVGAGI. This CDR3 region has 14 residues. The J segment lost 6 bases and the V segment lost 4 bases, leaving 2 bases of the junction unmatched. CDR3 region: CASSSGTSGNEQFF. The CDR3 coding sequence is TGTGCCAGCAGTTCCGGGACTAGCGGCAATGAGCAGTTCTTC.

The rearrangement uses TRBV2 and TRBJ2-2, with 13 bases identical to TRBD2. The germline gives CDR1 SNHLY, CDR2 FYNNEI. The CDR3 length is 17 residues. After removal of 6 bases from V and 0 bases from J, the junction contained 4 bases not matched to a gene. The CDR3 protein is CASRLTSGGPNTGELFF. In DNA, the CDR3 is TGTGCCAGCAGGTTGACTAGCGGGGGGCCGAACACCGGGGAGCTGTTTTTT.

The chain combines TRBV5-1 with TRBJ1-1, with D perhaps TRBD1 (5 bases). The V gene's germline CDR1 is SGHRS and CDR2 YFSETQ. There are 14 residues in the CDR3. With 3 bases removed from V and 0 bases from J, the gap between germline ends came to 9 bases. As DNA, the CDR3 is TGCGCCAGCAGCTCCCGGGACGTGAACACTGAAGCTTTCTTT. It encodes CASSSRDVNTEAFF.

The chain joins TRBV14 to TRBJ2-7; 12 positions agree with TRBD2. The CDR3 has 14 residues. Germline V gene lookup returns CDR1 SGHDN and CDR2 FVKESK. J lost 5 bases, V lost 5 bases, and 4 bases had no gene match. This chain's CDR3 is CASSFRLAGDEQYF. CDR3 DNA sequence: TGTGCCAGCAGCTTTAGACTAGCGGGAGACGAGCAGTACTTC.

At least ten counts were recorded for this clone. The chain carries TRBV7-9 and TRBJ2-1; D unresolved. The CDR3 covers 9 residues. The germline V gene has CDR1 SEHNR and CDR2 FQNEAQ (reference sequence). Trimming pared 5 bases from V and 10 bases from J, leaving 3 bases between. In DNA, the CDR3 is TGTGCCAGCAGCGAAGAGCAGTTCTTC. It translates to CASSEEQFF.

The chain has TRBV7-2 and TRBJ2-7; TRBD2 matches 7 bases. V lost 6 bases, J lost 0 bases, and 8 bases stayed unmatched. There are 15 residues in the CDR3. Germline assignment: CDR1 SGHTA and CDR2 FQGNSA. CDR3 nucleotides: TGTGCCAGCAGGGAGTTGCCTAGCGGCTCCTACGAGCAGTACTTC. As protein: CASRELPSGSYEQYF.